The 10 T cell receptor beta chains in this list originate from one sample, sequenced in a study of cytomegalovirus exposure and HLA in healthy donors. A multiplex PCR was run with 60 Vbeta primers and 13 Jbeta primers. The table came from immunoSEQ multiplex PCR; TCRdb's copy has only in-frame clones and leaves some out. Of about 74,000 clones listed, around 70% are singletons. Sequenced: PBMCs. These receptors all come from a woman aged 40-49 years in good health and CMV-seropositive.

The table lists this clone with a count of one. The rearrangement links TRBV19 to TRBJ1-1, with D perhaps TRBD1 (5 bases). The CDR3 is 14 amino acids. V shed 1 base and J shed 1 base, with 7 bases lying between them. Germline V gene sequence: CDR1 LNHDA, CDR2 SQIVND (reference sequence). The CDR3 spells CASSIAGGNTEAFF. CDR3 nucleotides: TGTGCCAGTAGTATAGCGGGGGGGAACACTGAAGCTTTCTTT.

The rearrangement links TRBV19 to TRBJ1-2, with 8 bases matching TRBD1. V dropped 1 base and J dropped 7; count of bases not matched to a gene: 11. The CDR3 loop spans 16 amino acids. Germline V gene sequence: CDR1 LNHDA, CDR2 SQIVND (reference sequence). The CDR3 reads CASSIVLGGQGRGYTF. CDR3 in DNA: TGTGCCAGTAGTATAGTCCTCGGCGGACAGGGACGTGGCTACACCTTC.

This sequence joins TRBV28 and TRBJ1-3, with TRBD1 identical over 9 bases. CDR3 length: 13 residues. V lost 5 bases and J lost 6; bases outside the gene matches: 2. Germline CDR1 reads MDHEN; CDR2 reads SYDVKM. CDR3: CASSTQGANTIYF. The CDR3, as DNA: TGTGCCAGCAGTACACAGGGGGCAAACACCATATATTTT.

A remark on this clone: Within the sample, other DNA sequences also encode this same CDR3. This rearrangement joins TRBV2 to TRBJ1-4, with 8 bases aligning to TRBD1. From germline, CDR1 is SNHLY and CDR2 FYNNEI. The CDR3 length is 15 residues. J lost 1 base, V lost 6 bases, and 4 bases had no gene match. The CDR3: CASSRDRGTNEKLFF. CDR3 in DNA: TGTGCCAGCAGCCGCGACAGGGGAACTAATGAAAAACTGTTTTTT.

This clone has a handful of counts. The rearrangement links TRBV28 to TRBJ1-2; perhaps TRBD1 as D (6 bases). Per the germline V gene, CDR1 is MDHEN and CDR2 is SYDVKM. Trimming left V 4 bases short and J 4 bases short, with 16 bases between. This CDR3 region has 15 residues. The CDR3 DNA follows: TGTGCCAGCAGTTCTACCACCACAGGGACCTATGGCTACACCTTC. This translates into CASSSTTTGTYGYTF.

The rearrangement links TRBV7-3 to TRBJ2-1; 7 bases fit TRBD1. The CDR3 runs to 13 residues. Trimming cost V 2 bases and J 6 bases; bases outside gene matches: 1. The V gene's germline CDR1 is SGHTA and CDR2 FQGTGA. CDR3 residues: CASSLGQANEQFF. The CDR3 DNA is TGTGCCAGCAGCTTAGGACAGGCCAATGAGCAGTTCTTC.

The table lists this clone with a count of one. This sequence joins TRBV5-4 and TRBJ2-1, with 10 bases fitting TRBD2. The V segment lost 3 bases and the J segment 4 bases; nucleotides outside the gene matches: 7. The CDR3 runs 16 residues. The V gene's germline CDR1 is SGHNT and CDR2 YYREEE (reference sequence). CDR3 residues: CASSSHSGGGYNEQFF. The CDR3 DNA follows: TGTGCCAGCAGCTCCCACAGCGGGGGGGGGTACAATGAGCAGTTCTTC.

This clone has more than one count but fewer than ten. The rearrangement joins TRBV7-9 to TRBJ1-1; D unclear. V was cut by 5 bases and J by 5 bases, with 15 bases left in between. The germline V gene encodes CDR1 SEHNR and CDR2 FQNEAQ (reference sequence). The CDR3 is made up of 14 amino acids. The CDR3 loop reads CASSRTGGGTEAFF. CDR3 coding DNA: TGTGCCAGCAGCCGGACGGGAGGAGGTACTGAAGCTTTCTTT.

The rearrangement joins TRBV7-9 to TRBJ2-1; D perhaps matches TRBD2 (5 bases). CDR1 and CDR2 (germline): SEHNR, FQNEAQ (reference sequence). The CDR3 has 15 amino acids. The germline V and J ends were trimmed by 4 bases and 5 bases, with 15 bases remaining between them. The CDR3 DNA reads TGTGCCAGCAGCTCCGCCGGTGAGGGCCACAATGAGCAGTTCTTC. Residues: CASSSAGEGHNEQFF.

The rearrangement links TRBV6-4 to TRBJ2-3, with 7 bases matching TRBD2. Per the germline V gene, CDR1 is MRHNA and CDR2 is SNTAGT. Germline trimming cut 6 bases from V and 0 bases from J; bases unmatched to any gene: 6. CDR3 length: 15 amino acids. CDR3 sequence (DNA): TGTGCCAGCAGGTTTAGCGGGTCTAGCACAGATACGCAGTATTTT. Protein: CASRFSGSSTDTQYF.